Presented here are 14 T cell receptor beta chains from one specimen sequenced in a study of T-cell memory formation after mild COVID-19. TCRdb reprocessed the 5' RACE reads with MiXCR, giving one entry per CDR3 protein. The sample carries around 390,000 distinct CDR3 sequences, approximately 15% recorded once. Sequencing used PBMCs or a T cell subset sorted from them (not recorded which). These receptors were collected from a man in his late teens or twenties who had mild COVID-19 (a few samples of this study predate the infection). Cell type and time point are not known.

The CDR3 nucleotides are TGTGCCAGCAGTTTGATAGGATTACAGGGGGCGAGACCCTATGGCTACACCTTC. This gives the protein CASSLIGLQGARPYGYTF. The chain has TRBV5-6 and TRBJ1-2; 9 bases align to TRBD1. The CDR3 runs to 18 residues. The germline CDR1 and CDR2 sequences are SGHDT and YYEEEE. V lost 5 bases, J lost 4 bases, and 18 bases stayed unmatched.

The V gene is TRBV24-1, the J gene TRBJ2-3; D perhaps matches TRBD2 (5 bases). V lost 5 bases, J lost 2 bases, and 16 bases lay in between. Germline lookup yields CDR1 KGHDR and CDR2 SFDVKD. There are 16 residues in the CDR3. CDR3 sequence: CATSGPSVANTDTQYF. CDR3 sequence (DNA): TGTGCCACCAGTGGTCCCTCGGTAGCGAACACAGATACGCAGTATTTT.

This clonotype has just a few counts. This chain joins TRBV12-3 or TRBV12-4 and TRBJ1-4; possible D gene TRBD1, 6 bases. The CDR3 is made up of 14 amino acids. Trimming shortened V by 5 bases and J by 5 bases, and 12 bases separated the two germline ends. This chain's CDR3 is CASSKQGLNEKLFF. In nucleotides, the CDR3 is TGTGCCAGCAGTAAACAGGGCCTGAATGAAAAACTGTTTTTT.

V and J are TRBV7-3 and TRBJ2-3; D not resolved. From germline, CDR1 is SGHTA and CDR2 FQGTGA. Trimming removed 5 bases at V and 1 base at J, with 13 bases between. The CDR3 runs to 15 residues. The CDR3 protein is CASSPVGTGTDTQYF. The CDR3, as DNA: TGTGCCAGCAGCCCCGTGGGCACCGGCACAGATACGCAGTATTTT.

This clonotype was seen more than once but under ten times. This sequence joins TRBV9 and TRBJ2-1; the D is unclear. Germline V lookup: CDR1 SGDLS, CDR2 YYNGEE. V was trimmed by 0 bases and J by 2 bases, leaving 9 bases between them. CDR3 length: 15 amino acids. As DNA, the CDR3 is TGTGCCAGCAGCGTAGAAGGGAACGCCTACAATGAGCAGTTCTTC. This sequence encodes CASSVEGNAYNEQFF.

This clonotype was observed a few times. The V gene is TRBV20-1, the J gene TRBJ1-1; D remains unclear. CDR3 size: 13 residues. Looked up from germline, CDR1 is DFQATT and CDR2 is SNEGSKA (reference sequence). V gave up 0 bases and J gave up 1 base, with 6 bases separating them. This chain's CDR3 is CSARDWGNTEAFF. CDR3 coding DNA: TGCAGTGCTAGAGATTGGGGGAACACTGAAGCTTTCTTT.

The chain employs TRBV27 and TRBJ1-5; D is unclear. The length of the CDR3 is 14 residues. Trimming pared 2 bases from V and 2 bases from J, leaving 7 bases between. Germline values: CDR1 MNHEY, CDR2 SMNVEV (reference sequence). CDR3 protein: CASSLLRGNQPQHF. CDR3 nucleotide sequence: TGTGCCAGCAGTTTACTGCGGGGCAATCAGCCCCAGCATTTT.

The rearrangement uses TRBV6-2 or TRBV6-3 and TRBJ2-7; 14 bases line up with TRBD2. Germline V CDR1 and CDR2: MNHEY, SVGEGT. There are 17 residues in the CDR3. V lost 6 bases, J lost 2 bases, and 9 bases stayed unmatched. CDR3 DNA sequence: TGTGCCAGCAGCGCGCCCGGGACTAGCGGGGGAACCTACGAGCAGTACTTC. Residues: CASSAPGTSGGTYEQYF.

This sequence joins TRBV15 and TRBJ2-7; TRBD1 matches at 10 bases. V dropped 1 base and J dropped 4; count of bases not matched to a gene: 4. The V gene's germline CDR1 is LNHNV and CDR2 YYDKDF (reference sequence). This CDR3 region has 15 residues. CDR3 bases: TGTGCCACCAGCAGAGGGGGACAGGGGAGTTACGAGCAGTACTTC. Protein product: CATSRGGQGSYEQYF.

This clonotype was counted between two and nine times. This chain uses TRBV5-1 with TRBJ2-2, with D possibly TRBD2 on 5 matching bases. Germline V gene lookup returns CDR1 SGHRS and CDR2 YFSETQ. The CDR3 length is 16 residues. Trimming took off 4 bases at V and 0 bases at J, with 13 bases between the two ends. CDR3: CASSPRTGTNTGELFF. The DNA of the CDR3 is TGCGCCAGCAGCCCCCGGACGGGGACGAACACCGGGGAGCTGTTTTTT.

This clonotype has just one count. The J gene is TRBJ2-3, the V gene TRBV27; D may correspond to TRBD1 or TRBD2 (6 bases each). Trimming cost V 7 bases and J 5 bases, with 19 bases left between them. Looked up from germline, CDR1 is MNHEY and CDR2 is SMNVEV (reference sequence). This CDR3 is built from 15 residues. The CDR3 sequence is CASTHMGGQGDTQYF. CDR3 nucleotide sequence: TGTGCCAGCACACACATGGGGGGCCAAGGAGATACGCAGTATTTT.

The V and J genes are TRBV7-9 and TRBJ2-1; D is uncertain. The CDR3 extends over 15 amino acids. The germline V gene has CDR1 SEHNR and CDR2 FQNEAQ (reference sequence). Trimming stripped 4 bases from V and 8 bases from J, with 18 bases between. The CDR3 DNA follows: TGTGCCAGCAGCTCTCCCCAAGGGAACTCGGATGAGCAGTTCTTC. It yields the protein CASSSPQGNSDEQFF.

The DNA of the CDR3 is TGCGCCAGCAGCTGGCCCTGGGGTGAGCAGTTCTTC. This codes for CASSWPWGEQFF. The genes are TRBV5-1 and TRBJ2-1; no clear D gene. Germline V gene sequence: CDR1 SGHRS, CDR2 YFSETQ. This CDR3 has 12 amino acids. The V gene lost 3 bases and the J gene lost 9 bases, with 10 bases spanning the gap.

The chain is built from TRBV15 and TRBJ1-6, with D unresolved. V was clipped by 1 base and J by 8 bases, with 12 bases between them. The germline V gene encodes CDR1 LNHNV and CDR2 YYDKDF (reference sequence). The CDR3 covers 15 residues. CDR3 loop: CATSRGSGPYSPLHF. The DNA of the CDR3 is TGTGCCACCAGCAGAGGGTCCGGACCTTATTCACCCCTCCACTTT.